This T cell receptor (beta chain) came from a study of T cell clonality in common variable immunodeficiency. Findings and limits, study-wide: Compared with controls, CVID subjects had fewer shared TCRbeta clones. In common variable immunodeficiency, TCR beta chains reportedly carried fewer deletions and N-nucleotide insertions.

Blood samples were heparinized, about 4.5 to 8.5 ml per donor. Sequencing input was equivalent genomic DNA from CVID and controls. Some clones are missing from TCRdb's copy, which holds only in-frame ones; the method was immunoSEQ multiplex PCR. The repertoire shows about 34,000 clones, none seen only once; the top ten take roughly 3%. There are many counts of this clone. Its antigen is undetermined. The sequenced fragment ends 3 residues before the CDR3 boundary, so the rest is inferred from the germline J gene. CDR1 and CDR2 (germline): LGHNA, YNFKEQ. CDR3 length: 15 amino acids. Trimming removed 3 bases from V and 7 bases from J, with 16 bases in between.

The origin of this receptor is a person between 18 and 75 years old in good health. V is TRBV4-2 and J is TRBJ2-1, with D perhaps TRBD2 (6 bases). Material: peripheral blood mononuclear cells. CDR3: CASSQVAGTSNEQFF. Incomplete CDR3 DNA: TGTGCCAGCAGCCAGGTCGCGGGAACCAGTAATGAG.